Shown below are 10 T cell receptor beta chains from a single sample sequenced in a study of human T cells and chemical hapten exposure. One entry per CDR3 protein results from TCRdb running MiXCR on the 5' RACE reads. The table shows 81,000 or so distinct CDR3 sequences, with under 10% occurring only once. The total RNA was obtained from whole blood that was not fractionated. Receptors were obtained from a male donor in good health.

This clonotype was counted a few times. The chain recombines TRBV6-5 with TRBJ2-2; 8 bases are shared with TRBD1. The junction had 6 bases not matched to a gene; V was cut back by 8 bases and J by 1 base. CDR1 and CDR2 from the germline V gene are MNHEY and SVGAGI. This CDR3 has 15 residues. This CDR3 is CASRSGQGNTGELFF. In DNA form, the CDR3 reads TGTGCCAGCCGCTCCGGACAGGGGAACACCGGGGAGCTGTTTTTT.

The rearrangement links TRBV27 to TRBJ1-1; a possible D gene is TRBD1 (6 bases). The CDR3 covers 15 residues. CDR1 is MNHEY and CDR2 is SMNVEV in the germline V gene (reference sequence). Trimming stripped 3 bases from V and 3 bases from J, with 14 bases between. The CDR3 nucleotides are TGTGCCAGCAGTTTTTTGCCAGGGGAAGACACTGAAGCTTTCTTT. Protein: CASSFLPGEDTEAFF.

This clonotype was observed at least ten times. The CDR3 here is CASSLALDRAQETQYF. CDR3 sequence (DNA): TGTGCCAGCAGCTTGGCCTTGGACAGGGCCCAAGAGACCCAGTACTTC. The V gene is TRBV5-4, the J gene TRBJ2-5; 8 bases are shared with TRBD1. Germline CDR1 SGHNT, CDR2 YYREEE (reference sequence). The J segment lost 1 base and the V segment lost 0 bases, leaving 5 bases of the junction unmatched. CDR3 size: 16 residues.

This clonotype was seen ten or more times. The V and J genes are TRBV2 and TRBJ1-4; no clear D. Germline V gene sequence: CDR1 SNHLY, CDR2 FYNNEI. CDR3 size: 13 residues. The V end was cut by 7 bases, the J end by 7 bases, with 13 bases between. The CDR3 nucleotides read TGTGCCAGCACCGACAAACCTGGTGAAAAACTGTTTTTT. This sequence encodes CASTDKPGEKLFF.

This clonotype was seen only a few times. The chain joins TRBV6-1 to TRBJ1-2; 9 bases are a match to TRBD1. Trimming removed 4 bases from V and 6 bases from J; junction bases left unmatched: 9. The CDR3 loop spans 15 amino acids. Germline lookup yields CDR1 MNHNS and CDR2 SASEGT. The CDR3 nucleotides are TGTGCCAGCAGTGCGGACAGGGGACTGAATAATGGCTACACCTTC. This gives the protein CASSADRGLNNGYTF.

V is TRBV4-1 and J is TRBJ1-1; 12 bases match TRBD1. The CDR3 consists of 17 residues. J lost 5 bases, V lost 1 base, and 8 bases had no gene match. Germline assignment: CDR1 MGHRA and CDR2 YSYEKL. Here the CDR3 DNA reads TGCGCCAGCAGCCAAGGGGGGACAGGGGGCCGTAGGACTGAAGCTTTCTTT. Translated: CASSQGGTGGRRTEAFF.

This rearrangement joins TRBV3-1 to TRBJ2-1, with 7 bases that match TRBD2. Per germline, CDR1 LGHDT and CDR2 YNNKEL (reference sequence). V lost 0 bases to trimming and J lost 3 bases; unmatched junction nucleotides: 5. The CDR3 extends over 16 amino acids. The CDR3 coding sequence is TGTGCCAGCAGCCAAGAGACGCGGGAGAACTACAATGAGCAGTTCTTC. Its protein product is CASSQETRENYNEQFF.

At least ten counts were recorded for this clonotype. CDR3 bases: TGTGCCATCAGTGATCAAGACAGGGGGCTTAACTCACCCCTCCACTTT. Protein sequence: CAISDQDRGLNSPLHF. This chain links TRBV10-3 with TRBJ1-6, with 10 bases aligning to TRBD1. V gave up 3 bases and J gave up 10 bases; unmatched junction bases: 9. CDR1 is ENHRY, CDR2 SYGVKD, per germline. CDR3 length equals 16 residues.

This clonotype turned up a few times. The V and J genes are TRBV29-1 and TRBJ1-4, with D unclear. This CDR3 is 11 amino acids long. Germline V CDR1 and CDR2: SQVTM, ANQGSEA. V lost 7 bases to trimming and J lost 2 bases, with 5 bases between them. CDR3 nucleotides: TGCAGCGCTCATACTAATGAAAAACTGTTTTTT. It specifies CSAHTNEKLFF. The full variable domain, completed using reference TRBV29-1 and TRBJ1-4, is SAVISQKPSRDICQRGTSLTIQCQVDSQVTMMFWYRQQPGQSLTLIATANQGSEATYESGFVIDKFPISRPNLTFSTLTVSNMSPEDSSIYLCSAHTNEKLFFGSGTQLSVL.

This clonotype has a handful of counts. This chain uses TRBV18 with TRBJ1-6; 7 nucleotides line up with TRBD1. The V and J ends lost 5 bases and 3 bases, in that order; junction bases with no gene match: 10. The length of the CDR3 is 17 residues. Germline values: CDR1 KGHSH, CDR2 LQKENI. The DNA for the CDR3 is TGTGCCAGCTCAACAGACAGGGCCCGCTTCTATAATTCACCCCTCCACTTT. It is translated as CASSTDRARFYNSPLHF.